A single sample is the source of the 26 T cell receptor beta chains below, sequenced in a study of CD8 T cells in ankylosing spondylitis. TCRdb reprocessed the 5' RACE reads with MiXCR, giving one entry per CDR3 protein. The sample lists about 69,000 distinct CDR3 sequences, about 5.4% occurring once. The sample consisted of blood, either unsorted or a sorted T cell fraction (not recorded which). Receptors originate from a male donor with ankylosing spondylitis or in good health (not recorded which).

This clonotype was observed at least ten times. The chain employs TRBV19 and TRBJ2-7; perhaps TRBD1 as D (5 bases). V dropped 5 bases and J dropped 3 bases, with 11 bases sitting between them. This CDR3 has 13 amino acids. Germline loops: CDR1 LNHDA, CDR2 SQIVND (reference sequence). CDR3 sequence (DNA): TGTGCCAGTAGTTCAGGGCAAAACTACGAGCAGTACTTC. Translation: CASSSGQNYEQYF.

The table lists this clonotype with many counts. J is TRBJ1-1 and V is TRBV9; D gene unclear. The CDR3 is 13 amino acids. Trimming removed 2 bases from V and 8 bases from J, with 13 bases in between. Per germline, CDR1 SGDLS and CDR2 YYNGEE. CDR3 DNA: TGTGCCAGCAGCGTTTCGTCCGGCAAAGAAGCTTTCTTT. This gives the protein CASSVSSGKEAFF.

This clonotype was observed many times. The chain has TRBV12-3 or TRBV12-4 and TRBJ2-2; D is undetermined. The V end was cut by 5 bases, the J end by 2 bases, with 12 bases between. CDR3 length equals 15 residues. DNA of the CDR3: TGTGCCAGCAGTCCTTTGACACCAAACACCGGGGAGCTGTTTTTT. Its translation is CASSPLTPNTGELFF.

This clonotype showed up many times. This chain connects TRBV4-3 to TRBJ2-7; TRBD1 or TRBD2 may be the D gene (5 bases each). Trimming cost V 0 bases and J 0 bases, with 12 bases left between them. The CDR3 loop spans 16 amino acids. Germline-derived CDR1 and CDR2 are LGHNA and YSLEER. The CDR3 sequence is CASSQDPGAASYEQYF. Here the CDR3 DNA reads TGCGCCAGCAGCCAAGATCCCGGGGCAGCCTCCTACGAGCAGTACTTC.

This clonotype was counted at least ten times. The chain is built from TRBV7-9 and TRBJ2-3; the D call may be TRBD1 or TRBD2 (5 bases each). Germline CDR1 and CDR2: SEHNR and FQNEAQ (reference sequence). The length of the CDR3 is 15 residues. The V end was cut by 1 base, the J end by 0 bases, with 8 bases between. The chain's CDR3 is CASSLEGRSTDTQYF. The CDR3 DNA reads TGTGCCAGCAGCTTAGAGGGACGAAGCACAGATACGCAGTATTTT.

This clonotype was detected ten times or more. CDR3 bases: TGCAGCGTTGTTCTACAGACAGACCAAGAGACCCAGTACTTC. It is translated as CSVVLQTDQETQYF. The V gene is TRBV29-1, the J gene TRBJ2-5; D possibly corresponds to TRBD1 (5 bases). Germline values: CDR1 SQVTM, CDR2 ANQGSEA. This CDR3 has 14 amino acids. Trimming took off 4 bases at V and 0 bases at J, with 12 bases between the two ends.

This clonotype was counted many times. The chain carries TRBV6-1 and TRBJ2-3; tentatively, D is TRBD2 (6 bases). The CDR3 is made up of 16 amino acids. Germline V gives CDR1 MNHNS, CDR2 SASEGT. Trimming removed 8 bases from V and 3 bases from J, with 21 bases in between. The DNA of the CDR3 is TGTGCCAGCGGGAGGCCTCCCTCAAAGTTTACAGATACGCAGTATTTT. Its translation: CASGRPPSKFTDTQYF.

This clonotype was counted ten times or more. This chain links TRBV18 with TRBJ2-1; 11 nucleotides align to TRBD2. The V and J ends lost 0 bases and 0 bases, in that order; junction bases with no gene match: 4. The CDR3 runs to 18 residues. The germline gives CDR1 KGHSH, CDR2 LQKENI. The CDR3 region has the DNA TGTGCCAGCTCACCACCCTTAGCGGGGGGGTTCTCCTACAATGAGCAGTTCTTC. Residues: CASSPPLAGGFSYNEQFF.

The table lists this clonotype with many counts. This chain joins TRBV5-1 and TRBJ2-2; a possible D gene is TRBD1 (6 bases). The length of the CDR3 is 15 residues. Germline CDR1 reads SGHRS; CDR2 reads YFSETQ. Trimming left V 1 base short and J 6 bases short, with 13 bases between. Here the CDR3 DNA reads TGCGCCAGCAGCTTGCTCCCAGGGGCAGCCGGGGAGCTGTTTTTT. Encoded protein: CASSLLPGAAGELFF.

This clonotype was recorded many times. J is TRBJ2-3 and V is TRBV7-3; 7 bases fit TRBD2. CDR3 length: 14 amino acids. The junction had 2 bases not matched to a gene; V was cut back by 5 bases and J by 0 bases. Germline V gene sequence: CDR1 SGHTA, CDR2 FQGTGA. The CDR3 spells CASSHSGSTDTQYF. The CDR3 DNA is TGTGCCAGCAGCCATAGCGGGAGCACAGATACGCAGTATTTT.

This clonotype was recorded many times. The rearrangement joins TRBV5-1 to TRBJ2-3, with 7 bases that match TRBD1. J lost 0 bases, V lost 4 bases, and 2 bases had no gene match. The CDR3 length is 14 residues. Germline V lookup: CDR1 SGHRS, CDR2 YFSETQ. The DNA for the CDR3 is TGCGCCAGCAGCCGGGACAGTAGCACAGATACGCAGTATTTT. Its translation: CASSRDSSTDTQYF.

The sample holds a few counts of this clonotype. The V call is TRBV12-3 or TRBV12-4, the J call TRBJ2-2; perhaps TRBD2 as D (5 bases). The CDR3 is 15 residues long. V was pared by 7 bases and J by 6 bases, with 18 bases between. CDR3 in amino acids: CASTALVGFPGELFF. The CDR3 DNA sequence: TGTGCCAGCACTGCACTAGTCGGTTTCCCCGGGGAGCTGTTTTTT.

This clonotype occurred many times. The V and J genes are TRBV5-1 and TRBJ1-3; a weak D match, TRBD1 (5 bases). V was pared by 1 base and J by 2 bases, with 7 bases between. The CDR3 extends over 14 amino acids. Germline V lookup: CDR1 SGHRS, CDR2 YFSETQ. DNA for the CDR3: TGCGCCAGCAGCTTGTCAGGGACTGGAAACACCATATATTTT. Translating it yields CASSLSGTGNTIYF.

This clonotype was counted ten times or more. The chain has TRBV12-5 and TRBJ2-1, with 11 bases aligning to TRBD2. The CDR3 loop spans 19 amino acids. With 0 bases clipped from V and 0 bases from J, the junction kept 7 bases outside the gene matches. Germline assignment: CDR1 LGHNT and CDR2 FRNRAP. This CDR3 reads CASGLVPPTSGGSYNEQFF. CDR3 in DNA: TGTGCTAGTGGTTTGGTACCCCCCACTAGCGGGGGCTCCTACAATGAGCAGTTCTTC.

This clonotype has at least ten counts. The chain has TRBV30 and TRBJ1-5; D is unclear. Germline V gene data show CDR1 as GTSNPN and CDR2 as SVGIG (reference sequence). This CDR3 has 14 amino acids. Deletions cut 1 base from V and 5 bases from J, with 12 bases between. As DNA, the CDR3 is TGTGCCTGGAGTGCAGTGACTTCCGATCAGCCCCAGCATTTT. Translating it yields CAWSAVTSDQPQHF.

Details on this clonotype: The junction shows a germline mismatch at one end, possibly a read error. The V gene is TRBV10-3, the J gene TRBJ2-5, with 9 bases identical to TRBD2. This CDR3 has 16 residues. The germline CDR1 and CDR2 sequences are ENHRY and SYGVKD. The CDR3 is CTISDLAGSLQETQYF. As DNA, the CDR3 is TGTACCATCAGTGATCTAGCGGGGTCCTTACAAGAGACCCAGTACTTC.

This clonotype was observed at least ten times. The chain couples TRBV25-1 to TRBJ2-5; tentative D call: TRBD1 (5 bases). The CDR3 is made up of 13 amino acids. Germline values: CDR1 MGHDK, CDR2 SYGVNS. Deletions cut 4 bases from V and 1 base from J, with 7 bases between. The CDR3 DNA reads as TGTGCCAGCAGTGTCGACAGCCAAGAGACCCAGTACTTC. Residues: CASSVDSQETQYF. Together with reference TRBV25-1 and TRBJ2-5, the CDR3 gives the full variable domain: EADIYQTPRYLVIGTGKKITLECSQTMGHDKMYWYQQDPGMELHLIHYSYGVNSTEKGDLSSESTVSRIRTEHFPLTLESARPSHTSQYLCASSVDSQETQYFGPGTRLLVL.

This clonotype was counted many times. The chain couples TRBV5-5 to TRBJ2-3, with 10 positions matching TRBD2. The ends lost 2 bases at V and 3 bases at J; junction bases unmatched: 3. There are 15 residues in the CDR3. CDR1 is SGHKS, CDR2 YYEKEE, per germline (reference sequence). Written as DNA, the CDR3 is TGTGCCAGCAGCTTCAGCGGGGGGGCTACAGATACGCAGTATTTT. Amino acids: CASSFSGGATDTQYF.

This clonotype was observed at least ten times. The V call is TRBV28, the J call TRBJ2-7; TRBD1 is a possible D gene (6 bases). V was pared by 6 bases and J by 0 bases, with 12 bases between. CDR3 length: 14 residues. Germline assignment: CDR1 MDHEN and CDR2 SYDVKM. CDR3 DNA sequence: TGTGCCAGCAGATCTACAGGGAACTCCTACGAGCAGTACTTC. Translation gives CASRSTGNSYEQYF.

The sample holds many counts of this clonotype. CDR3 DNA sequence: TGTGCCAGCAACCTCGATCGCGGGGGCGTCGATACGCAGTATTTT. This gives the protein CASNLDRGGVDTQYF. V is TRBV12-3 or TRBV12-4 and J is TRBJ2-3; possibly TRBD2 for D (7 bases). Trimming took off 7 bases at V and 6 bases at J, with 20 bases between the two ends. The CDR3 is made up of 15 amino acids.

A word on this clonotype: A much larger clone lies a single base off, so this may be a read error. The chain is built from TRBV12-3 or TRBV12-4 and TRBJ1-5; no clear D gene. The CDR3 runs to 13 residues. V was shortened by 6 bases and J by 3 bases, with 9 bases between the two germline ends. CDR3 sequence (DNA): TGTGCCAGCAGGAGACAAGACAATCAGCCCCAGCATTTT. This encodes CASRRQDNQPQHF.

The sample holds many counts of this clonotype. The CDR3 region has the DNA TGTGCCAGCACGTCAGGGGTCGGGTATAGCACAGATACGCAGTATTTT. Translating it yields CASTSGVGYSTDTQYF. The V and J genes are TRBV6-6 and TRBJ2-3; D is possibly TRBD1 (6 bases). Trimming removed 7 bases from V and 0 bases from J, with 17 bases in between. The CDR3 runs 16 residues. CDR1 and CDR2 (germline): MNHNY, SVGAGI (reference sequence).

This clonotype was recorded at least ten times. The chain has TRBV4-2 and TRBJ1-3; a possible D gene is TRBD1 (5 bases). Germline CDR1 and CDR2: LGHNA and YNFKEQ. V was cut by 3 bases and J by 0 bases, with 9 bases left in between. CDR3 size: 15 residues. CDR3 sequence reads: CASSQGRDSGNTIYF. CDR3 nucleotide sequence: TGTGCCAGCAGCCAGGGGCGGGACTCTGGAAACACCATATATTTT.

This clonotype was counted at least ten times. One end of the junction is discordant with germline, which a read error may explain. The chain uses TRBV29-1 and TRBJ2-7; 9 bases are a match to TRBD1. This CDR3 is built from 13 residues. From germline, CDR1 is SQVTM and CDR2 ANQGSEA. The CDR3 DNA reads TGCAGCGTTTCCCCGGGACAGGGTGCCCCTCGTCTCTTC. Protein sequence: CSVSPGQGAPRLF.

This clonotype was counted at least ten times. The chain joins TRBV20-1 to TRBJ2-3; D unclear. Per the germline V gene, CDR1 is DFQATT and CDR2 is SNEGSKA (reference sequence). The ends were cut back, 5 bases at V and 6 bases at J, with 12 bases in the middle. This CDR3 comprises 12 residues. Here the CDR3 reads CSADPPPDTQYF. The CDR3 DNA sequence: TGCAGTGCTGACCCCCCCCCGGATACGCAGTATTTT.

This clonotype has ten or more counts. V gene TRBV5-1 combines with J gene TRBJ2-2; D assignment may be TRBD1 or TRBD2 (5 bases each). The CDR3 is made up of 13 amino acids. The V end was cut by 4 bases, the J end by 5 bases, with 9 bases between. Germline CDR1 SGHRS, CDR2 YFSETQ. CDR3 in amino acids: CASSEGSTGELFF. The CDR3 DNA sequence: TGCGCCAGCAGCGAGGGGTCGACCGGGGAGCTGTTTTTT.